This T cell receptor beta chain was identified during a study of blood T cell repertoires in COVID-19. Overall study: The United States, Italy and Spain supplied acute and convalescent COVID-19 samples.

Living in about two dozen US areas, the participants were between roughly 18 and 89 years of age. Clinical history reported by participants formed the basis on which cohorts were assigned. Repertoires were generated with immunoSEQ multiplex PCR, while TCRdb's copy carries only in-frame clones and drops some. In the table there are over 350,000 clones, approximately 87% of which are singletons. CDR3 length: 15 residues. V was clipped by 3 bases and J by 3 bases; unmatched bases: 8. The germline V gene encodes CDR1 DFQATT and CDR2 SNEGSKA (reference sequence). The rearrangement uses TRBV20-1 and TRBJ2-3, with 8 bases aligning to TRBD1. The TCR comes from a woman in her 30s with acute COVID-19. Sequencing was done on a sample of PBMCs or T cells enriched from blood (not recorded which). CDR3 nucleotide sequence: TGCAGTGCTAGTCACTCTGGACAGGGAACAGATACGCAGTATTTT. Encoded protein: CSASHSGQGTDTQYF.